This T cell receptor beta chain derives from a study of shared clonotypes between healthy human individuals. Notes on the study in general: The generation probabilities recorded for non-shared clonotypes fell below those of clonotypes shared by all four donors. Naive CD4 clonotype sharing across a handful of donors was 4% to 5%.

Germline loops: CDR1 MNHEY, CDR2 SMNVEV (reference sequence). The J segment lost 8 bases and the V segment lost 3 bases, leaving 9 bases of the junction unmatched. The CDR3 length is 14 residues. Measured with immunoSEQ multiplex PCR; TCRdb has only the in-frame clones, and not every one. The sample contains about 2.4 million clones, 90% to 95% of which appear only once. Naive CD4+ cells were CD45RA-selected; the remaining cells were memory. As regards this clone: Its antigen is unidentified.

The source of this sequence is a man younger than 30 in good health. Some clones in this sample may be carry-over from other donors' samples. Sequences were obtained from naive CD4+ T cells from PBMCs. The subset denotes: CD45RA+ positively selected. The chain is built from TRBV27 and TRBJ1-1, with 7 bases that match TRBD1. The CDR3 loop is CASSFNRGSKEAFF. In DNA, the CDR3 is TGTGCCAGCAGTTTTAACAGGGGATCGAAGGAAGCTTTCTTT.